These 4 T cell receptor beta chains originate from one sample sequenced in a study of cytomegalovirus exposure and HLA in healthy donors. This table comes from immunoSEQ multiplex PCR, and its TCRdb copy is limited to in-frame clones, with some not included. This table holds fewer than 200,000 clones, roughly nine tenths found once. Input material: PBMCs. These receptors all stem from a man aged 18 to 29 in good health and CMV-seropositive.

This clone was found a few times. This chain links TRBV15 with TRBJ2-1; 12 bases line up with TRBD2. CDR3 size: 15 residues. Germline-derived CDR1 and CDR2 are LNHNV and YYDKDF (reference sequence). The ends lost 5 bases at V and 7 bases at J; junction bases unmatched: 6. The CDR3 region has the DNA TGTGCCACCAGCCCTTTAGGACTAGCGGGGAATGAGCAGTTCTTC. It translates to CATSPLGLAGNEQFF.

This rearrangement joins TRBV4-1 to TRBJ2-2, with TRBD1 matching 8 bases. The CDR3 has 16 amino acids. Germline CDR1 and CDR2: MGHRA and YSYEKL. Losses at the gene ends were 4 bases for V and 5 bases for J; bases not matched to a gene: 9. In nucleotides, the CDR3 is TGCGCCAGCAGCCGCAGCGGACAGGGATCGACCGGGGAGCTGTTTTTT. It is translated as CASSRSGQGSTGELFF.

The rearrangement uses TRBV7-9 and TRBJ1-2; 8 nucleotides agree with TRBD1. This CDR3 spans 16 amino acids. Germline V gives CDR1 SEHNR, CDR2 FQNEAQ (reference sequence). V was pared by 5 bases and J by 7 bases, with 15 bases of the junction left unmatched. The CDR3 here is CASSLTKTGAVVGYTF. In DNA, the CDR3 is TGTGCCAGCAGCCTAACCAAGACAGGGGCTGTGGTTGGCTACACCTTC. The full variable domain, rest sourced from reference TRBV7-9 and TRBJ1-2, is DTGVSQNPRHKITKRGQNVTFRCDPISEHNRLYWYRQTLGQGPEFLTYFQNEAQLEKSRLLSDRFSAERPKGSFSTLEIQRTEQGDSAMYLCASSLTKTGAVVGYTFGSGTRLTVV.

This chain joins TRBV5-1 and TRBJ2-7; TRBD2 agrees at 14 bases. There are 15 residues in the CDR3. J gave up 7 bases and V 3 bases, and 6 bases lay outside the gene matches. Germline CDR1 SGHRS, CDR2 YFSETQ. CDR3 sequence reads: CASSSSGTSGREQYF. DNA for the CDR3: TGCGCCAGCAGCTCTTCCGGGACTAGCGGGAGAGAGCAGTACTTC.